Below, 5 T cell receptor beta chains from the same sample are listed, as sequenced in a study of T cell clonotyping in hematopoietic cell transplantation. Time point described: recipient sample about 28 days before transplant, after cytoreduction. Clones were sequenced by immunoSEQ multiplex PCR, and TCRdb holds only the in-frame ones, with some missing. The sample lists roughly 50,000 clones, approximately 90% occurring once. Here the sequenced sample was peripheral blood mononuclear cells, taken before stem cell transplant. These receptors originate from a man aged 55-75 years with biphenotypic leukemia. Some clones in this sample may be carry-over from other donors' samples.

Comments on this clone: Likely a read error: the CDR3 ends without its conserved phenylalanine or tryptophan. Because the CDR3's place on the DNA is in doubt, the DNA is left out and the CDR3 is given as listed by TCRdb. This chain uses TRBV29-1 with TRBJ1-1; the table's D call, TRBD1, has no DNA check behind it. Looked up from germline, CDR1 is SQVTM and CDR2 is ANQGSEA. The length of the CDR3 is 9 amino acids, counting both ends. CDR3 region: CSVEDGQAI.

In this sample, this clone turned up a few times. The chain has TRBV6-1 and TRBJ1-2, with a tentative D call TRBD1 (5 bases). V was pared by 4 bases and J by 1 base, with 13 bases between. The CDR3 loop spans 15 amino acids. Germline lookup yields CDR1 MNHNS and CDR2 SASEGT. The CDR3 DNA sequence: TGTGCCAGCAGTGGTTTAGGGGAGCTTAACTATGGCTACACCTTC. Translated: CASSGLGELNYGYTF.

The chain employs TRBV5-1 and TRBJ2-7; no definite D call. Germline values: CDR1 SGHRS, CDR2 YFSETQ. This CDR3 has 14 amino acids. Trimming pared 0 bases from V and 3 bases from J, leaving 10 bases between. CDR3 nucleotides: TGCGCCAGCAGCTTGGAAGCGAGAAGCTACGAGCAGTACTTC. Amino acids: CASSLEARSYEQYF.

This clone was seen a handful of times. One end of the junction varies from germline; a read error may be responsible. The chain uses TRBV7-7 and TRBJ2-5; TRBD1 is a possible D gene (6 bases). The CDR3 is made up of 14 amino acids. Germline V CDR1 and CDR2: SSHAT, FNYEAQ (reference sequence). The chain's CDR3 is CASSFRAGEETQYF. DNA of the CDR3: TGTGCTAGCAGCTTCCGGGCAGGGGAAGAGACCCAGTACTTC.

The chain has TRBV5-1 and TRBJ2-7, with D perhaps being TRBD1 or TRBD2 (5 bases each). Trimming took 3 bases from V and 2 from J, leaving 6 bases between them. Germline V gene sequence: CDR1 SGHRS, CDR2 YFSETQ. This CDR3 is built from 12 residues. CDR3 nucleotides: TGCGCCAGCAGCTGGGGGACCTACGAGCAGTACTTC. Translated, it gives CASSWGTYEQYF.